This T cell receptor (beta chain) came from a study of blood T cell repertoires in COVID-19. Profiled with immunoSEQ multiplex PCR; TCRdb holds only in-frame clones, not every one. The sample yields around 200,000 clones, about 86% seen once. Each participant's cohort was designated according to participant-reported clinical history. V trimming: 3 bases; J trimming: 0 bases; junction bases outside the gene matches: 3. The CDR3 contains 14 residues. From germline, CDR1 is SGHDT and CDR2 YYEEEE. This clonotype was sampled from a woman aged 50 to 60 in a cohort exposed to, infected with or recovered from COVID-19 (not recorded which). Sequenced material: PBMCs or T cells enriched from blood (not recorded which). The chain links TRBV5-6 to TRBJ2-7; 7 positions agree with TRBD2. This CDR3 is CASSWGGTSYEQYF. CDR3 nucleotides: TGTGCCAGCAGCTGGGGGGGGACCTCCTACGAGCAGTACTTC.